These T cell receptor beta chains were read from a single sample in a study of early T cells in non-severe SARS-CoV-2 infection. TCRdb reprocessed the 5' RACE reads with MiXCR, giving one entry per CDR3 protein. The top ten hold roughly 2.5% of the sample, which has over 20,000 distinct CDR3 sequences, around 6% seen once. The specimen was whole blood. All receptors come from an adult who was a healthcare worker with PCR-confirmed SARS-CoV-2 infection or an uninfected control (not recorded which). CDR3s leave out the opening cysteine and the closing phenylalanine or tryptophan. D genes are given only for firm matches.

TRBD1,TRBJ1-4,TRBV29-1,SAQGAPGEKLF
TRBD1,TRBJ1-5,TRBV9,ASSLGDRGNQPQH
NA,TRBJ2-1,TRBV6-2/TRBV6-3,ASSLERASYNEQF
TRBD2,TRBJ2-1,TRBV6-2/TRBV6-3,ASSYSRGEQF
NA,TRBJ2-3,TRBV6-2/TRBV6-3,ASSQPLGSTDTQY
NA,TRBJ2-1,TRBV14,ASSAEGLGPSDEQF
NA,TRBJ1-4,TRBV6-2/TRBV6-3,ASSYLGRMNEKLF
TRBD1,TRBJ2-7,TRBV27,ASRTGTGVGEQY
NA,TRBJ2-2,TRBV11-2,ASRRGFKDTGELF
NA,TRBJ2-1,TRBV27,ASSFGVLYNEQF
NA,TRBJ2-5,TRBV29-1,SVVGGH
TRBD2,TRBJ2-1,TRBV20-1,SASSTYSGGDHNEQF
NA,TRBJ1-2,TRBV7-9,ASSSTGTNYGYT
NA,TRBJ2-5,TRBV11-2,ASSFRANQETQY
NA,TRBJ2-2,TRBV7-9,ASSFGTATGELF
NA,TRBJ2-7,TRBV12-3/TRBV12-4,ASSPSRPQGNYEQY
TRBD2,TRBJ2-7,TRBV6-2/TRBV6-3,ASSYSVSGGPTTYEQY
NA,TRBJ2-7,TRBV7-2,ASSSTVHRAYEQY
NA,TRBJ1-1,TRBV19,ASSIPTNTEAF
NA,TRBJ1-6,TRBV6-6,ASSYPPGTPDYNSPLH
NA,TRBJ1-1,TRBV3-1,ASSRVGPSEAF
NA,TRBJ1-3,TRBV7-9,ASSLYRPDASGNTIY
NA,TRBJ1-5,TRBV4-2,ASSQAFRQSNQPQH
NA,TRBJ1-1,TRBV20-1,SARVPLGRGTEAF
NA,TRBJ2-1,TRBV5-1,ASSLVPLGSYNEQF
TRBD1,TRBJ2-3,TRBV5-1,ASSLLSGQGKRSTDTQY
NA,TRBJ2-5,TRBV7-6,ASSLHTGVQETQY
TRBD2,TRBJ2-3,TRBV2,ASASGTSGTLLTDTQY
NA,TRBJ1-6,TRBV12-3/TRBV12-4,ASREEDNSPLH
NA,TRBJ2-1,TRBV14,ASSQDTRDLNEQF
NA,TRBJ1-6,TRBV7-9,ASSMTYNSPLH
NA,TRBJ1-1,TRBV9,ASSVAPHTEAF
TRBD1,TRBJ1-4,TRBV2,ASSGTGEKLF
NA,TRBJ2-7,TRBV7-2,ASSLDSYDEQY
NA,TRBJ2-7,TRBV21-1,ASSKIQGSEQY
NA,TRBJ2-7,TRBV4-1,ASSQELLAARTYEQY
NA,TRBJ1-1,TRBV5-8,ASSLGGVKTEAF
NA,TRBJ1-2,TRBV7-6,ASSLETNANYGYT
NA,TRBJ1-5,TRBV20-1,SARQDSGNQPQH
TRBD1,TRBJ1-4,TRBV6-5,ASSWDRVNEKLF
NA,TRBJ2-7,TRBV10-3,AIRTANYEQY
NA,TRBJ2-2,TRBV11-2,ASSSQTGDGELF
TRBD1,TRBJ2-1,TRBV7-9,ASSLDGTGDNEQF
NA,TRBJ2-7,TRBV20-1,SARPEFYEQY
NA,TRBJ2-7,TRBV5-1,ASTSTVGVYEQY
NA,TRBJ1-2,TRBV11-2,ASSLVGRGRPFNYGYT
TRBD2,TRBJ2-3,TRBV4-3,ASSQRGTSSTDTQY
NA,TRBJ2-3,TRBV6-2/TRBV6-3,ASLAGDTQY